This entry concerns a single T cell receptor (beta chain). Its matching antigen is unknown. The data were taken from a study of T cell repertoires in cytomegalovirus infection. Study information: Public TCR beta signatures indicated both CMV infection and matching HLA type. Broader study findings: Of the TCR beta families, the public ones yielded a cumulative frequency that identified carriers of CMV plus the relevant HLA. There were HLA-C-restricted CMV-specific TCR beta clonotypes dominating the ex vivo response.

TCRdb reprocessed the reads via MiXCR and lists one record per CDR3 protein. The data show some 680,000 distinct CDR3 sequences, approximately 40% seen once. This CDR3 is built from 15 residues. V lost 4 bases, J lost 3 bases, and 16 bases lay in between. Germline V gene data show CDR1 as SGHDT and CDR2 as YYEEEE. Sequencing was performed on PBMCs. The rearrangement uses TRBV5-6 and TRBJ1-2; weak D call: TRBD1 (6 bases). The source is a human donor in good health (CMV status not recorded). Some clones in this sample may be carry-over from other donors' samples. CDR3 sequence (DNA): TGTGCCAGCAGCCCGCGGGGGGGCGCAGACTATGGCTACACCTTC. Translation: CASSPRGGADYGYTF. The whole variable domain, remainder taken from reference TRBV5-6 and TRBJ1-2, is DAGVTQSPTHLIKTRGQQVTLRCSPKSGHDTVSWYQQALGQGPQFIFQYYEEEERQRGNFPDRFSGHQFPNYSSELNVNALLLGDSALYLCASSPRGGADYGYTFGSGTRLTVV.